A single sample is the source of the 17 T cell receptor beta chains below, sequenced in a study of T cells after yellow fever vaccination. Via MiXCR, TCRdb re-called the 5' RACE reads, giving one row per CDR3 protein. The table includes 150,000 or so distinct CDR3 sequences, less than 9% detected once. Material: CD4+ T cells sorted from PBMCs, obtained 4 to 5 days after the first yellow fever vaccination. The receptors come from a young man who received the YFV17D yellow fever vaccine.

This clonotype was seen a handful of times. The V gene is TRBV27, the J gene TRBJ1-2; D may be TRBD1 (5 bases). From germline, CDR1 is MNHEY and CDR2 SMNVEV (reference sequence). V was trimmed by 2 bases and J by 3 bases, leaving 7 bases between them. CDR3 size: 13 residues. The DNA for the CDR3 is TGTGCCAGCAGTTTAAGACAGTACTATGGCTACACCTTC. This translates into CASSLRQYYGYTF.

This clonotype was seen only a few times. CDR3 residues: CASSLSGRGETQYF. As DNA, the CDR3 is TGTGCCAGCAGTTTATCCGGCAGGGGTGAGACCCAGTACTTC. V usage is TRBV12-3 or TRBV12-4 and J usage is TRBJ2-5; weak D call: TRBD1 (6 bases). CDR3 size: 14 residues. V was cut by 2 bases and J by 5 bases, with 12 bases left in between.

This clonotype was seen only a few times. The rearrangement uses TRBV5-6 and TRBJ1-1, with D unclear. Trimming took off 6 bases at V and 6 bases at J, with 18 bases between the two ends. CDR1 is SGHDT, CDR2 YYEEEE, per germline. The CDR3 is 14 residues long. CDR3 nucleotide sequence: TGTGCCAGCAACTATGGGGTAGCGAGCTCTGAAGCTTTCTTT. Translating gives CASNYGVASSEAFF.

V and J are TRBV6-2 or TRBV6-3 and TRBJ2-1; D perhaps matches TRBD2 (7 bases). CDR3 length: 17 amino acids. V lost 11 bases and J lost 1, with 24 bases in between. The germline gives CDR1 MNHEY, CDR2 SVGEGT. CDR3 bases: TGTGCCCTAAAGGGGGGGGAGGGGAAAACGTCCTACAATGAGCAGTTCTTC. Its translation is CALKGGEGKTSYNEQFF.

This clonotype was observed at least ten times. CDR3 sequence (DNA): TGTGCCAGTAGTCTCCCCTTAGCGGAGCCCTTGGGTACGCAGTATTTT. As protein: CASSLPLAEPLGTQYF. The chain links TRBV19 to TRBJ2-3; the D gene is possibly TRBD2 (6 bases). CDR1 is LNHDA, CDR2 SQIVND, per germline (reference sequence). The CDR3 covers 16 residues. V was cut by 5 bases and J by 8 bases, with 23 bases left in between.

This clonotype was seen many times. The chain carries TRBV10-3 and TRBJ2-5; possibly TRBD1 for D (7 bases). V lost 3 bases and J lost 4, with 18 bases in between. In germline, CDR1 is ENHRY, CDR2 SYGVKD. CDR3 length equals 16 residues. CDR3 bases: TGTGCCATCAGTGATTTCCGACAGGGAGGAGGAGAGACCCAGTACTTC. Translation gives CAISDFRQGGGETQYF.

In this sample, this clonotype turned up a few times. The CDR3 reads CASSLGVRSNTEAFF. DNA of the CDR3: TGCGCCAGCAGCTTGGGGGTCCGGAGTAACACTGAAGCTTTCTTT. The chain couples TRBV5-1 to TRBJ1-1; D gene uncertain. The germline V and J ends were trimmed by 0 bases and 2 bases, with 11 bases remaining between them. Germline V gene sequence: CDR1 SGHRS, CDR2 YFSETQ. CDR3 length equals 15 residues.

With regard to this clonotype: A much larger clone is a single base away; this may be a read error. The chain uses TRBV4-1 and TRBJ2-7; D unresolved. Germline-derived CDR1 and CDR2 are MGHRA and YSYEKL. V shed 1 base and J shed 4 bases, with 8 bases lying between them. The CDR3 length is 13 residues. CDR3 loop: CASSQVLRYEQYF. The CDR3 coding sequence is TGCGCCAGCAGCCAAGTGCTGAGGTACGAGCAGTACTTC.

This clonotype was recorded a few times. The chain links TRBV5-1 to TRBJ1-6, with 10 bases fitting TRBD1. The CDR3 loop spans 16 amino acids. The ends lost 0 bases at V and 7 bases at J; junction bases unmatched: 4. Germline CDR1 and CDR2: SGHRS and YFSETQ. CDR3 bases: TGCGCCAGCAGCTTGGGACAGGGGGCAGGGAATTCACCCCTCCACTTT. Its protein is CASSLGQGAGNSPLHF.

The chain has TRBV3-1 and TRBJ1-2, with D maybe TRBD1 (5 bases). Germline V gene lookup returns CDR1 LGHDT and CDR2 YNNKEL (reference sequence). V was pared by 5 bases and J by 4 bases, with 11 bases between. This CDR3 spans 13 amino acids. As DNA, the CDR3 is TGTGCCAGCAGCTACAGGAGATCCTATGGCTACACCTTC. Protein: CASSYRRSYGYTF.

This clonotype was detected only a few times. The chain carries TRBV5-1 and TRBJ1-1; D gene unclear. The CDR3 runs to 15 residues. Per germline, CDR1 SGHRS and CDR2 YFSETQ. V lost 3 bases, J lost 7 bases, and 19 bases lay in between. The CDR3: CASSSEGGSVFEAFF. The CDR3 DNA sequence: TGCGCCAGCAGCTCAGAGGGAGGATCGGTGTTTGAAGCTTTCTTT.

A single count supports this clonotype. A much larger clone is a single base away; this may be a read error. V gene TRBV7-2 combines with J gene TRBJ2-1; TRBD2 aligns across 8 bases. Germline CDR1 and CDR2: SGHTA and FQGNSA. The CDR3 spans 16 residues. Here the CDR3 DNA reads TGTGTCAGCAGCTTAGTAGGGACTAGACTCCTACATGAGCAGTTCTTC. Its translation is CVSSLVGTRLLHEQFF.

In this sample, this clonotype turned up many times. This sequence joins TRBV10-3 and TRBJ1-1; a weak D match, TRBD1 (6 bases). Trimming took 2 bases from V and 0 from J, leaving 10 bases between them. The CDR3 is made up of 15 amino acids. Germline assignment: CDR1 ENHRY and CDR2 SYGVKD. CDR3 DNA: TGTGCCATCAGTGAGGGGGCAGGGGTGAACACTGAAGCTTTCTTT. It translates to CAISEGAGVNTEAFF.

This clonotype was detected ten times or more. The chain recombines TRBV5-1 with TRBJ2-2, with D possibly matching TRBD2 (5 bases). V was shortened by 4 bases and J by 4 bases, with 11 bases between the two germline ends. The length of the CDR3 is 14 residues. Looked up from germline, CDR1 is SGHRS and CDR2 is YFSETQ. The CDR3 nucleotides are TGCGCCAGCAGCCCTACTGCGGGCACCGGGGAGCTGTTTTTT. As protein: CASSPTAGTGELFF.

This clonotype was seen repeatedly, ten times or more. The CDR3: CASSMWGYEQYF. The CDR3 DNA follows: TGTGCCAGTAGTATGTGGGGCTACGAGCAGTACTTC. The rearrangement links TRBV19 to TRBJ2-7, with unresolved D. Per the germline V gene, CDR1 is LNHDA and CDR2 is SQIVND (reference sequence). The CDR3 runs to 12 residues. Trimming stripped 3 bases from V and 3 bases from J, with 6 bases between.

There are many counts of this clonotype. The chain carries TRBV5-5 and TRBJ2-3, with 8 bases identical to TRBD2. Germline-derived CDR1 and CDR2 are SGHKS and YYEKEE (reference sequence). The V and J ends lost 2 bases and 1 base, in that order; junction bases with no gene match: 0. The CDR3 consists of 14 residues. This CDR3 is CASSLAGGTDTQYF. Here the CDR3 DNA reads TGTGCCAGCAGCTTAGCGGGGGGCACAGATACGCAGTATTTT.

This clonotype was observed at least ten times. The chain couples TRBV20-1 to TRBJ2-2; D is tentatively TRBD1 or TRBD2 (5 bases each). The CDR3 has 15 amino acids. Deletions cut 3 bases from V and 1 base from J, with 12 bases between. CDR1 is DFQATT and CDR2 is SNEGSKA in the germline V gene (reference sequence). CDR3 bases: TGCAGTGCTAGCTTCGGGGCCGAGAACACCGGGGAGCTGTTTTTT. It yields the protein CSASFGAENTGELFF.